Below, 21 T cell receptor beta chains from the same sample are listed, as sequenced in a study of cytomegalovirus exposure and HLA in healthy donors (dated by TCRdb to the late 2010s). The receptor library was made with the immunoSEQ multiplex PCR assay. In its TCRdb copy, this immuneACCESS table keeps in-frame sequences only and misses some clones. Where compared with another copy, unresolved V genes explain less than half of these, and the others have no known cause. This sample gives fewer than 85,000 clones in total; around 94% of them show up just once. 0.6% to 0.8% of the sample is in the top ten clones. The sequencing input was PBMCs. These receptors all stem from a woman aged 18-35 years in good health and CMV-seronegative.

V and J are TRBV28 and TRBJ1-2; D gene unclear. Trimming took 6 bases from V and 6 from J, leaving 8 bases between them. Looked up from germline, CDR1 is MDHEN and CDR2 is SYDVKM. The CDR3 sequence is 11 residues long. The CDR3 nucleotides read TGTGCCAGCAGCCTATATAATGGCTACACCTTC. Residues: CASSLYNGYTF.

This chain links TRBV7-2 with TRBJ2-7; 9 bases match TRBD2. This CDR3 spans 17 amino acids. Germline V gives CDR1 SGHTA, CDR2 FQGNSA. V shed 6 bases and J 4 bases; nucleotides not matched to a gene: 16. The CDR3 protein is CASSRVAGSSGGYEQYF. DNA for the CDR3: TGTGCCAGCAGTCGAGTTGCCGGGAGTAGCGGGGGTTACGAGCAGTACTTC.

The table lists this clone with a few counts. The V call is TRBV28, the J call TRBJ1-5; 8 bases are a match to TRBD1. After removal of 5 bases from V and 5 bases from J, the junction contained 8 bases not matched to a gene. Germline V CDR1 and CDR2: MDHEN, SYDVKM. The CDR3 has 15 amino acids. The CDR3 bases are TGTGCCAGCAGTGCGGACAGGGAATTAGATCAGCCCCAGCATTTT. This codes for CASSADRELDQPQHF.

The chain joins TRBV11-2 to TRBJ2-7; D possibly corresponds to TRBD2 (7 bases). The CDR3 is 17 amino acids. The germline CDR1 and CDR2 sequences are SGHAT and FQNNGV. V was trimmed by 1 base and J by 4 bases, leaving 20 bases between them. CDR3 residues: CASSLVTGGGRGYEQYF. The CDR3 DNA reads TGTGCCAGCAGCTTAGTTACTGGCGGGGGCAGAGGTTACGAGCAGTACTTC.

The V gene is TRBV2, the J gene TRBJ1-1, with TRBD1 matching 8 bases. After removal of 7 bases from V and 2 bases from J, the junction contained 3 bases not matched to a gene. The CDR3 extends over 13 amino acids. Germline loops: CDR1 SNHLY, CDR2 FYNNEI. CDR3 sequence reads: CASKGQGNTEAFF. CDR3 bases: TGTGCCAGCAAAGGACAGGGAAACACTGAAGCTTTCTTT. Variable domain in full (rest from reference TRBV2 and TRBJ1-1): EPEVTQTPSHQVTQMGQEVILRCVPISNHLYFYWYRQILGQKVEFLVSFYNNEISEKSEIFDDQFSVERPDGSNFTLKIRSTKLEDSAMYFCASKGQGNTEAFFGQGTRLTVV.

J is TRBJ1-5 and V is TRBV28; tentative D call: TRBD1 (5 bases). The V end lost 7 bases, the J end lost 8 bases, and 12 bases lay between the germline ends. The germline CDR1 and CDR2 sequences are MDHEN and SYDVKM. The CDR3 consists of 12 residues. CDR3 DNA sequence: TGTGCCAGCACCAACGGGGGGGAGCCCCAGCATTTT. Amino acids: CASTNGGEPQHF.

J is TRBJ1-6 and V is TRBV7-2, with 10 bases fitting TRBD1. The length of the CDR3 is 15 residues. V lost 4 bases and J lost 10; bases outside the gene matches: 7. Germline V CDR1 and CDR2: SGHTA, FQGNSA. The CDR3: CASSSRDRGRSPLHF. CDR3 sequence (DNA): TGTGCCAGCAGCTCCCGGGACAGGGGTAGGTCACCCCTCCACTTT.

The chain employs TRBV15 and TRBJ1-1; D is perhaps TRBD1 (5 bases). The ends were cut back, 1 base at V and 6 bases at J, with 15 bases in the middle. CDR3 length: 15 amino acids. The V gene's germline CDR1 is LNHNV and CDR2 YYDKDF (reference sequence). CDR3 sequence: CATSRVLGGTAEAFF. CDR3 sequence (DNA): TGTGCCACCAGCAGAGTTCTTGGGGGGACTGCTGAAGCTTTCTTT.

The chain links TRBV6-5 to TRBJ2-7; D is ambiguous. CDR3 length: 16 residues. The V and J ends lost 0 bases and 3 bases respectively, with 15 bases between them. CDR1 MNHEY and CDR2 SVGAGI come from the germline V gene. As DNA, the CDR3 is TGTGCCAGCAGTTACTCGTATGTTAGCATTCGCTACGAGCAGTACTTC. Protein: CASSYSYVSIRYEQYF.

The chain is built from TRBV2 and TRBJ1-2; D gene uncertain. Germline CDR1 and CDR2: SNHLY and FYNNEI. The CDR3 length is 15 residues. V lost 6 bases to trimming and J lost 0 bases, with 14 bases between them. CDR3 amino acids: CASRASGLTNYGYTF. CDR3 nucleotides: TGTGCCAGCAGAGCCTCCGGACTGACTAACTATGGCTACACCTTC.

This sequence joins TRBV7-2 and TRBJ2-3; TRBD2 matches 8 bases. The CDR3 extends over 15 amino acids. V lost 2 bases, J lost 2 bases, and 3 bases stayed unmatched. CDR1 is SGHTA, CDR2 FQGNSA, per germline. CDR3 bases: TGTGCCAGCAGCTTATGGCGGGGGGCCACAGATACGCAGTATTTT. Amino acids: CASSLWRGATDTQYF.

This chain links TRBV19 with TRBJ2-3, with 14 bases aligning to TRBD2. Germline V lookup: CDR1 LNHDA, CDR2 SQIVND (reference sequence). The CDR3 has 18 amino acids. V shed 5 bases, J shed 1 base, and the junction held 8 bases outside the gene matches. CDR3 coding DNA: TGTGCCAGTAGTTCTCCGGGACTAGCGGGGGCCCGCACAGATACGCAGTATTTT. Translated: CASSSPGLAGARTDTQYF.

For the CDR3, the DNA is TGTGCCAGCAGCCTTAGCGGGGGGGAGCTCTACGAGCAGTACTTC. It codes for CASSLSGGELYEQYF. The chain joins TRBV6-5 to TRBJ2-7; 11 nucleotides match TRBD2. CDR3 length equals 15 residues. The V segment lost 6 bases and the J segment 3 bases; nucleotides outside the gene matches: 7. From germline, CDR1 is MNHEY and CDR2 SVGAGI.

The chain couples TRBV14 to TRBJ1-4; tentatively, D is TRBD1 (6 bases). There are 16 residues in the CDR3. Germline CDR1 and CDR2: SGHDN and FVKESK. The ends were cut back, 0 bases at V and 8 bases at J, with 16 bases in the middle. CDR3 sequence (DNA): TGTGCCAGCAGCCAAGATTGGCAGGGGCGCACGGAAAAACTGTTTTTT. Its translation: CASSQDWQGRTEKLFF. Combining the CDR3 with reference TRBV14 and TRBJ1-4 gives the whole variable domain EAGVTQFPSHSVIEKGQTVTLRCDPISGHDNLYWYRRVMGKEIKFLLHFVKESKQDESGMPNNRFLAERTGGTYSTLKVQPAELEDSGVYFCASSQDWQGRTEKLFFGSGTQLSVL.

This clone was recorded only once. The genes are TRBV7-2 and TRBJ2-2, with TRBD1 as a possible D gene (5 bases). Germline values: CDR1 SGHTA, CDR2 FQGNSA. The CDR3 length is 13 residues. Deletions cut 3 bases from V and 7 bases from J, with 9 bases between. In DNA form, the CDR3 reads TGTGCCAGCAGCTTCAGGGTGAACGGGGAGCTGTTTTTT. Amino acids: CASSFRVNGELFF. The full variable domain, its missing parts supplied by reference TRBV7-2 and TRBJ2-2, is GAGVSQSPSNKVTEKGKDVELRCDPISGHTALYWYRQSLGQGLEFLIYFQGNSAPDKSGLPSDRFSAERTGGSVSTLTIQRTQQEDSAVYLCASSFRVNGELFFGEGSRLTVL.

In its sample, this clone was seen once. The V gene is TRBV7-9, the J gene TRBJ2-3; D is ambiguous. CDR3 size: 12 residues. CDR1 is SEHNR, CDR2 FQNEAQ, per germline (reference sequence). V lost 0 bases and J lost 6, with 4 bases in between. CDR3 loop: CASSLASDTQYF. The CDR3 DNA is TGTGCCAGCAGCTTAGCATCGGATACGCAGTATTTT.

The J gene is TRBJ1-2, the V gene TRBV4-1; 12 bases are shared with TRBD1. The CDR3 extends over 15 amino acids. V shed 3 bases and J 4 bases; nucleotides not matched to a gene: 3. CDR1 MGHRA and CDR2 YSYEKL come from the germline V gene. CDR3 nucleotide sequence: TGCGCCAGCAGCCAGACGGGACAGGGGGCCTATGGCTACACCTTC. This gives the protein CASSQTGQGAYGYTF.

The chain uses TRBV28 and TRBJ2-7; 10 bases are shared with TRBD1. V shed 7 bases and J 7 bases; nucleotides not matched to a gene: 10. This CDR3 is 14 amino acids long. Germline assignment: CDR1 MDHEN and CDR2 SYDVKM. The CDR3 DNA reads TGTGCCAGCACCCGGACAGGGGGGCCTCTTGAGCAGTACTTC. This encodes CASTRTGGPLEQYF. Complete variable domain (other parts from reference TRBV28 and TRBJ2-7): DVKVTQSSRYLVKRTGEKVFLECVQDMDHENMFWYRQDPGLGLRLIYFSYDVKMKEKGDIPEGYSVSREKKERFSLILESASTNQTSMYLCASTRTGGPLEQYFGPGTRLTVT.

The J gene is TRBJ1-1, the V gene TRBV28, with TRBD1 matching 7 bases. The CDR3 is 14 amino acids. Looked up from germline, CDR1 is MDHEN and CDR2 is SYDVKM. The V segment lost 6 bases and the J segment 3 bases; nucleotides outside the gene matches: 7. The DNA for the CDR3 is TGTGCCAGCAGCCGAAGGACAGGCGACACTGAAGCTTTCTTT. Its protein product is CASSRRTGDTEAFF.

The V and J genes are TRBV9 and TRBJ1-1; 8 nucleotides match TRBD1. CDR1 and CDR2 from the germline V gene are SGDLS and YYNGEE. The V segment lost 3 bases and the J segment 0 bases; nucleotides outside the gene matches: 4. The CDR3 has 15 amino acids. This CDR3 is CASSARQGLNTEAFF. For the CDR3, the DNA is TGTGCCAGCAGCGCGAGACAGGGGTTGAACACTGAAGCTTTCTTT.

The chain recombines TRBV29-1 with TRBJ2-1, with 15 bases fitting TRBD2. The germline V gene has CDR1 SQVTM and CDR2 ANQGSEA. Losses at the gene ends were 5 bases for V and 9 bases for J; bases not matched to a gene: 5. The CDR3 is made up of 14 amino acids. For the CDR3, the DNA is TGCAGCGTTTCAGGACTAGCGGGGGGGTCTGAGCAGTTCTTC. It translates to CSVSGLAGGSEQFF.